This TCR beta chain was recorded in a study of T cells expressing NK-cell markers (dated by TCRdb to about 2020). A note on the overall study: Three sorted T-cell subsets (CD3+CD56+NKG2C+, CD3+CD56+NKG2C- and CD3+CD56-NKG2C+) from roughly 8 donors had their TCR beta-chain repertoires profiled. Of the eight sequenced donors, seven were found to be HCMV-seropositive and one was found to be HCMV-seronegative. Randomly selected healthy volunteers, three men and five women, were used as the eight sequenced donors. Libraries were sequenced as 2 x 150 bp reads on Illumina HiSeq 2000/2500, MiSeq or NextSeq.

Comment on this clonotype: This receptor's antigen is unknown.

Points the paper makes about the study in general: Those dominant clonotypes were again the most abundant among CD3+CD56-NKG2C+ cells in a handful of donors, at roughly 28.3-65%. For several donors, the dominant CD3+CD56+NKG2C+ clonotypes were among the top 10 CD8+ clonotypes and accounted for about 1.0-7.5% of CD8+ T cells. It remained unclear whether the expanded NKG2C-expressing T cell clones were specific for HCMV antigens.

To determine HCMV serostatus, a commercial ELISA kit was used to detect HCMV-specific IgG in serum. Ficoll density gradient centrifugation was used to isolate peripheral blood mononuclear cells from blood. Sequencing was performed on an Illumina HiSeq 2000. 5'RACE template switching, by which a universal primer site and unique molecular identifiers were added, was used to make TCR beta cDNA libraries. cDNA synthesis was primed from the TCR beta constant segment and was followed by two successive PCR amplification steps. As for the original processing: MIGEC was used to demultiplex reads and group reads by UMI, and MiTCR was used to assemble and quantify clonotypes. To exclude erroneous sequences, only TCR cDNA sequences supported by at least two reads were retained. Downstream repertoire analysis used the tcR package, and clonotypes were matched across fractions by CDR3 nucleotide sequence plus V segment. VDJmatch was used to annotate antigen specificity against VDJdb, with one amino acid substitution in CDR3 permitted. TCRdb reprocessed the reads and assigns one entry to each CDR3 protein sequence, leaving out DNA. What appears here as the V and J calls and clone size reflects TCRdb's work, not the paper's. This sample's records show 300,000 to 500,000 distinct CDR3 sequences. The ten top clones hold about 10% of the sample.

Spanning cysteine to phenylalanine, the CDR3 consists of 15 amino acids. Only the protein sequence is given. The receptor was derived from a woman aged 45-60 years in good health. Donor details come from another sample of the same person, matched by shared clones. Material: blood T cells: a sorted CD56 or NKG2C T cell subset, CD4+ or CD8+ T cells, or bulk PBMC T cells (not recorded which). The chain is made from TRBV12-3 or TRBV12-4 and TRBJ1-2; TCRdb's D call, TRBD1, is unchecked because there is no DNA. The CDR3 protein sequence reads: CASSPRQGTNYGYTF.